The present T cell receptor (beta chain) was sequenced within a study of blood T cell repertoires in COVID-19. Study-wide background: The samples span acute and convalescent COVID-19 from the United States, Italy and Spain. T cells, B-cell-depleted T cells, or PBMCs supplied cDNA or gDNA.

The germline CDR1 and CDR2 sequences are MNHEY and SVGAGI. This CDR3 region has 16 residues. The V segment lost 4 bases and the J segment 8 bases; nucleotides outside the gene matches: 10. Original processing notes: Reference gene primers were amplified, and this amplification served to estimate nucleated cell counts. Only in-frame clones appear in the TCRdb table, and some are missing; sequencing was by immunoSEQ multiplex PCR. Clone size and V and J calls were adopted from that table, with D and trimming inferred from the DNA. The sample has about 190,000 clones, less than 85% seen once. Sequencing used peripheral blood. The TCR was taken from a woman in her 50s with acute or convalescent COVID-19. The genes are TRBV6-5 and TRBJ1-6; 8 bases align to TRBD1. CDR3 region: CASSSSGWTGHSPLHF. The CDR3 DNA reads TGTGCCAGCAGTTCCTCAGGCTGGACAGGGCATTCACCCCTCCACTTT.